This entry features one T cell receptor (beta chain) sequence. CDR3 length equals 14 residues. The germline V and J ends were trimmed by 2 bases and 1 base, with 8 bases remaining between them. Germline loops: CDR1 LGHDT, CDR2 YNNKEL (reference sequence). How the authors handled the data: Estimation of nucleated cell counts relied on the amplification of reference gene primers. TCRdb's copy holds only in-frame clones and misses some; the assay was immunoSEQ multiplex PCR. From that table come the V and J calls and clone size; the DNA was used to work out D and trimming. The data contain approximately 200,000 clones, 85% to 90% of them singletons. The sample originates from a study of blood T cell repertoires in COVID-19. Enrolled through a virtual design, the participants were between about 18 and 100 years of age and came from under 25 US areas. Assignment of participants to cohorts was predicated upon participant-reported clinical history.

The sequence was obtained from a woman younger than 30 in a cohort exposed to, infected with or recovered from COVID-19 (not recorded which). V usage is TRBV3-1 (or the pseudogene TRBV3-2) and J usage is TRBJ1-1; the D gene is possibly TRBD1 (6 bases). The sequenced material came from PBMCs or T cells enriched from blood (not recorded which). For the CDR3, the DNA is TGTGCCAGCAGCCAAACGACAGGGAACACTGAAGCTTTCTTT. It yields the protein CASSQTTGNTEAFF.